The clone carrying this T cell receptor beta chain has a handful of counts. Its matching antigen is unknown. These data are taken from a study of memory CD4+ T cells and cytomegalovirus serostatus. Measured with immunoSEQ multiplex PCR; TCRdb has only the in-frame clones, and not every one. In the table there are over 45,000 clones, more than 75% of which are singletons. Germline values: CDR1 SGHAT, CDR2 FQDESV (reference sequence). The trim removed 3 bases at V and 4 bases at J, leaving 5 bases unmatched. The CDR3 is 14 amino acids. Points from the study as a whole: CD4+ memory repertoires contained about two fifths of the roughly 150 reported CMV TCRbeta sequences.

The sort gate was single viable CD3+CD4+CD8-CD45RO+ cells for memory CD4+ T cells. The clonotype originates from an adult in good health and CMV-seronegative. The V call is TRBV11-1, the J call TRBJ1-1; 7 nucleotides line up with TRBD1. What was sequenced was memory CD4+ T cells from blood. The CDR3 loop reads CASSFDRAGTEAFF. CDR3 sequence (DNA): TGTGCCAGCAGCTTTGACAGGGCGGGCACTGAAGCTTTCTTT.